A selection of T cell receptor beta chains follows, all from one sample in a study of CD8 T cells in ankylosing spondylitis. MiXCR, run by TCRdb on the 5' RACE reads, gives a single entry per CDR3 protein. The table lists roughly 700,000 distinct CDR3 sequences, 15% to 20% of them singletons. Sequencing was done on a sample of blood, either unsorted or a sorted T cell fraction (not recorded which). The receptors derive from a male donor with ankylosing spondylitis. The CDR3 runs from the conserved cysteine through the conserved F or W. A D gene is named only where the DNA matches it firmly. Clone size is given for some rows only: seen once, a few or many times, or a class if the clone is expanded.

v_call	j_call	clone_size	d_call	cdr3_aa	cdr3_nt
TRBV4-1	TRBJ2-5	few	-	CASSQGPDYTTAQYF	TGCGCCAGCAGCCAAGGCCCGGACTATACGACAGCCCAGTACTTC
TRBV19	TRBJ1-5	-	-	CASSRQTPEVSQHF	TGTGCCAGTAGTAGGCAGACGCCTGAGGTTTCCCAGCATTTT
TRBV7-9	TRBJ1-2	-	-	CASSSVGEDYGYTF	TGTGCCAGCAGCTCGGTGGGGGAGGACTATGGCTACACCTTC
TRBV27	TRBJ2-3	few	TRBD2	CASRVSGSADTQYF	TGTGCCAGCAGGGTTAGCGGGAGCGCAGATACGCAGTATTTT
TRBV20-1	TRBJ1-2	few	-	CSAPLGGRDYGYTF	TGCAGTGCTCCCTTGGGGGGGAGGGACTATGGCTACACCTTC
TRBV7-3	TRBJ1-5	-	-	CASSQTRQPQHF	TGTGCCAGCAGTCAAACCAGACAGCCCCAGCATTTT
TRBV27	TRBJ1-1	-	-	CASSSNTGAFF	TGTGCCAGCAGTAGCAATACCGGAGCTTTCTTT
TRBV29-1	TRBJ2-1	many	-	CSVVPGTAGSYNEQFF	TGCAGCGTTGTCCCCGGGACGGCCGGCTCCTACAATGAGCAGTTCTTC
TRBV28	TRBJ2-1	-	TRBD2	CALGTSGRGEEFF	TGTGCCCTCGGGACTAGCGGGAGAGGTGAGGAGTTCTTC
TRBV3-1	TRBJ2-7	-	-	CASSPNSKGGYEQYF	TGTGCCAGCAGCCCAAACAGTAAAGGGGGCTACGAGCAGTACTTC
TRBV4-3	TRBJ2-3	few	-	CASSQAHTDTQYF	TGCGCCAGCAGCCAAGCACACACAGATACGCAGTATTTT
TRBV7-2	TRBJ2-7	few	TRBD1	CASSSGQRYEQYF	TGTGCCAGCAGCTCGGGACAGAGATACGAGCAGTACTTC
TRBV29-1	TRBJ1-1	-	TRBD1	CSFRGQGAQAFF	TGCAGCTTCCGGGGACAGGGGGCCCAGGCTTTCTTT
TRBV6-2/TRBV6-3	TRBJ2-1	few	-	CASSYSGTGAYNEQFF	TGTGCCAGCAGTTACTCGGGTACTGGCGCCTACAATGAGCAGTTCTTC
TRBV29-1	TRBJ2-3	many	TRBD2	CSSGGTDTQYF	TGCAGCAGCGGGGGCACAGATACGCAGTATTTT
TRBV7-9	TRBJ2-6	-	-	CASSSKGYSGANVLTF	TGTGCCAGCAGCTCAAAGGGCTACTCTGGGGCCAACGTCCTGACTTTC
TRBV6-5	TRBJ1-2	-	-	CASSYSEGGVGGYTF	TGTGCCAGCAGTTACTCCGAGGGGGGGGTCGGTGGCTACACCTTC
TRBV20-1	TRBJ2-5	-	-	CSARGGTSAGSETQYF	TGCAGTGCTAGAGGGGGGACCTCTGCAGGCTCGGAGACCCAGTACTTC
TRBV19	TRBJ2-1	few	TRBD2	CASSMAIWAGAVNEQFF	TGTGCCAGTAGTATGGCCATCTGGGCGGGAGCGGTCAATGAGCAGTTCTTC
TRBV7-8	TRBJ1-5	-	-	CASGGAGGASQPQHF	TGTGCCAGCGGGGGAGCCGGGGGGGCGAGTCAGCCCCAGCATTTT
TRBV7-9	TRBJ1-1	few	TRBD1	CASTPTIQGASDSEAFF	TGTGCCAGCACCCCTACGATACAGGGGGCCTCCGATTCGGAAGCTTTCTTT
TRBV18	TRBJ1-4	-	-	CASSEGQNEKLFF	TGTGCCAGCTCGGAGGGGCAAAACGAAAAACTGTTTTTT
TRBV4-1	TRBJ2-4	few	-	CASSQENARGVIQYF	TGCGCCAGCAGCCAAGAAAATGCGCGGGGAGTCATTCAGTACTTC
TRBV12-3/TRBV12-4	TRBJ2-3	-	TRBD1	CASNPTGGWTDTQYF	TGTGCCAGCAACCCCACAGGGGGCTGGACAGATACGCAGTATTTT
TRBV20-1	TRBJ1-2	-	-	CSAFPTVYGYTF	TGCAGTGCTTTCCCCACAGTCTATGGCTACACCTTC
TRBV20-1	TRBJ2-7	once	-	CCVRVGLRDWAGEQYF	TGCTGTGTTAGAGTAGGGCTCCGGGACTGGGCGGGAGAGCAGTACTTC
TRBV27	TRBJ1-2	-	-	CASSLSQSDFNYGYTF	TGTGCCAGCAGTTTATCGCAGAGTGATTTTAACTATGGCTACACCTTC
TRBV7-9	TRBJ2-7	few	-	CASSQQDSYEQYF	TGTGCCAGCAGCCAGCAGGACTCTTACGAGCAGTACTTC
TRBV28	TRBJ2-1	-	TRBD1	CASSGGTGFYNEQFF	TGTGCCAGCAGTGGAGGGACAGGGTTCTACAATGAGCAGTTCTTC
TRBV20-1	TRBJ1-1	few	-	CSARDPTPNTEAFF	TGCAGTGCTAGAGATCCTACACCAAACACTGAAGCTTTCTTT
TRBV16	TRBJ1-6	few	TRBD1	CASSPWDSADISPLHF	TGTGCCAGCAGTCCATGGGACAGCGCGGATATTTCACCCCTCCACTTT
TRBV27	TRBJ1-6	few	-	CASSRQTKDPSSYNSPLHF	TGTGCCAGCAGTCGCCAGACGAAGGACCCGAGCTCCTATAATTCACCCCTCCACTTT
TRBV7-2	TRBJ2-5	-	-	CASSAFETQYF	TGTGCCAGCAGCGCTTTTGAGACCCAGTACTTC
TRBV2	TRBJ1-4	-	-	CASIPQSATNEKLFF	TGTGCCAGCATCCCCCAGAGTGCAACTAATGAAAAACTGTTTTTT
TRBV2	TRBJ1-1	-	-	CARGSEAFF	TGTGCCAGGGGTTCAGAAGCTTTCTTT
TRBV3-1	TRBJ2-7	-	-	CASSQRLNSYEQYF	TGTGCCAGCAGCCAACGACTAAATTCCTACGAGCAGTACTTC
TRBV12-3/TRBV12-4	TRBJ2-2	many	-	CASQRQGVAGELFF	TGTGCCAGCCAAAGGCAAGGAGTAGCCGGGGAGCTGTTTTTT
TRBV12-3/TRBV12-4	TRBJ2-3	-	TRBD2	CASSLGIAGPNTDTQYF	TGTGCCAGCAGTCTCGGAATAGCGGGACCGAACACAGATACGCAGTATTTT
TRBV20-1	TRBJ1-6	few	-	CSAKHRDRKGNSPLHF	TGCAGTGCCAAACACCGGGACCGCAAAGGGAATTCACCCCTCCACTTT
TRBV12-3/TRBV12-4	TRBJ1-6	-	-	CASSMSSYNSPLHF	TGTGCCAGCAGTATGAGCTCCTATAATTCACCCCTCCACTTT
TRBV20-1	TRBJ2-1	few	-	CSAPLVNNNEQFF	TGCAGTGCTCCGCTAGTGAATAACAATGAGCAGTTCTTC
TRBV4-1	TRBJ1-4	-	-	CASSQGGRAGGGEKLFF	TGCGCCAGCAGCCAAGGCGGGCGCGCGGGGGGTGGTGAAAAACTGTTTTTT
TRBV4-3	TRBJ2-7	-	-	CASSQDGQGRDEQYF	TGCGCCAGCAGCCAAGATGGGCAGGGGCGAGACGAGCAGTACTTC